What follows describes a single T cell receptor (beta chain). Germline CDR1 and CDR2: ENHRY and SYGVKD. The CDR3 consists of 14 residues. V dropped 3 bases and J dropped 2 bases, with 11 bases sitting between them. These data belong to a study of blood T cell repertoires in COVID-19. About the research overall: The United States, Italy and Spain supplied acute and convalescent COVID-19 samples. T cells, B-cell-depleted T cells, or PBMCs provided the cDNA or gDNA that served as material.

Produced via immunoSEQ multiplex PCR; TCRdb's table is partial and in-frame only. The table includes around 250,000 clones, 85% to 90% detected once. Recruitment covered roughly 24 US areas and drew participants whose ages spanned roughly 18 to 100 years. Cohorts were based on clinical histories the participants reported. This receptor was identified in a woman aged 25 to 39 with acute COVID-19. Sequenced sample: PBMCs or T cells enriched from blood (not recorded which). The genes are TRBV10-3 and TRBJ2-7; TRBD2 is a possible D gene (6 bases). The CDR3 DNA sequence: TGTGCCATCAGTGATTTATGGGGGGCCTACGAGCAGTACTTC. Its translation: CAISDLWGAYEQYF.